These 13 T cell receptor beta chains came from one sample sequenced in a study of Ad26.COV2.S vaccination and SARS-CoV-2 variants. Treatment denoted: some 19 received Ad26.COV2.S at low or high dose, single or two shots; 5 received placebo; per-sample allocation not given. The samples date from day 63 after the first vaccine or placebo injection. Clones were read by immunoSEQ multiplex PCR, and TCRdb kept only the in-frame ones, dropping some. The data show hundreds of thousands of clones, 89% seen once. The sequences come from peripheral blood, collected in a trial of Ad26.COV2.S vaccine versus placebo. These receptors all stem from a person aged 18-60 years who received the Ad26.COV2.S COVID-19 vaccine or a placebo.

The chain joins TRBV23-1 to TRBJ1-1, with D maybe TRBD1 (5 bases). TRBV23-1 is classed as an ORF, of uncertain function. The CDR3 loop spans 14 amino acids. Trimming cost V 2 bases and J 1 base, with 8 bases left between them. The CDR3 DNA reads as TGCGCCAGCAGTCAACCCAGGGAGAACACTGAAGCTTTCTTT. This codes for CASSQPRENTEAFF.

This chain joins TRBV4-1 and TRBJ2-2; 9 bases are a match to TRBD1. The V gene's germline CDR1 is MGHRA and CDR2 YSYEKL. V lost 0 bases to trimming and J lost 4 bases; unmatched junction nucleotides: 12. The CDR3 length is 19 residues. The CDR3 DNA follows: TGCGCCAGCAGCCAAGACCGAGCTCACAGGGGGCTGGGCACCGGGGAGCTGTTTTTT. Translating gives CASSQDRAHRGLGTGELFF.

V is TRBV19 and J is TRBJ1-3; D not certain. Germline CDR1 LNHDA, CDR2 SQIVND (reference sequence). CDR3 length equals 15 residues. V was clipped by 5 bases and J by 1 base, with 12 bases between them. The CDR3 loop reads CASSASIRSGNTIYF. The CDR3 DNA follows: TGTGCCAGTAGTGCCTCGATTCGGTCTGGAAACACCATATATTTT.

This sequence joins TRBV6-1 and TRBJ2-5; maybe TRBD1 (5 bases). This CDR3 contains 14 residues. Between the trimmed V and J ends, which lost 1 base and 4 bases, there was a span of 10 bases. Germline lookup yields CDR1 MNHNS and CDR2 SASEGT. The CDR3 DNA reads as TGTGCCAGCAGTGAAGGACAGCCGGCAGAGACCCAGTACTTC. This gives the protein CASSEGQPAETQYF.

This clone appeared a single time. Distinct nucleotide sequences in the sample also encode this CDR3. Written as DNA, the CDR3 is TGTGCCAGCAGTTTAGAACGGACCTACGAGCAGTACTTC. Translated, it gives CASSLERTYEQYF. V and J are TRBV12-3 or TRBV12-4 and TRBJ2-7; D uncertain. V lost 1 base, J lost 2 bases, and 6 bases lay in between. There are 13 residues in the CDR3.

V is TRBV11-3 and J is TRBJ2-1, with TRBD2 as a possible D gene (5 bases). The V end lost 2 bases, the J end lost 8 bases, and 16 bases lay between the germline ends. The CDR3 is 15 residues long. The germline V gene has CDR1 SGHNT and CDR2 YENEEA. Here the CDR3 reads CASSLSRESGYEQFF. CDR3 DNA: TGTGCCAGCAGCTTAAGTCGGGAAAGTGGCTATGAGCAGTTCTTC. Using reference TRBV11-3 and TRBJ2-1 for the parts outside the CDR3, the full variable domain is EAGVVQSPRYKIIEKKQPVAFWCNPISGHNTLYWYLQNLGQGPELLIRYENEEAVDDSQLPKDRFSAERLKGVDSTLKIQPAELGDSAVYLCASSLSRESGYEQFFGPGTRLTVL.

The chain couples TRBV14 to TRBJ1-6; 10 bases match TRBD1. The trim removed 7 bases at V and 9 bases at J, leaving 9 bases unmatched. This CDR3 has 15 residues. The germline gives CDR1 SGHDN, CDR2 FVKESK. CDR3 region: CASTPRTGGSSPLHF. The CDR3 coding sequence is TGTGCCAGCACCCCCCGGACAGGGGGGAGTTCACCCCTCCACTTT. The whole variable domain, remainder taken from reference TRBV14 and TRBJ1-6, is EAGVTQFPSHSVIEKGQTVTLRCDPISGHDNLYWYRRVMGKEIKFLLHFVKESKQDESGMPNNRFLAERTGGTYSTLKVQPAELEDSGVYFCASTPRTGGSSPLHFGNGTRLTVT.

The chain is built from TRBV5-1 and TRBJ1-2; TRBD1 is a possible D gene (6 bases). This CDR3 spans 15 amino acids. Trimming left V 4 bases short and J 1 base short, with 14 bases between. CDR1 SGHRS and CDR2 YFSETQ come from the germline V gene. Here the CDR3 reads CASSLPGQLNYGYTF. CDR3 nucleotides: TGCGCCAGCAGCCTGCCGGGACAACTTAACTATGGCTACACCTTC.

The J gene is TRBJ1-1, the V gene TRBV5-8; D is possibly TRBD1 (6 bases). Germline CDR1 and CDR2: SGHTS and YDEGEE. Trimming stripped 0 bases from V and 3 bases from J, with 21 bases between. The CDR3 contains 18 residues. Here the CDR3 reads CASSLVLALQGADTEAFF. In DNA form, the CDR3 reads TGTGCCAGCAGCTTGGTTTTAGCCTTACAGGGAGCGGACACTGAAGCTTTCTTT.

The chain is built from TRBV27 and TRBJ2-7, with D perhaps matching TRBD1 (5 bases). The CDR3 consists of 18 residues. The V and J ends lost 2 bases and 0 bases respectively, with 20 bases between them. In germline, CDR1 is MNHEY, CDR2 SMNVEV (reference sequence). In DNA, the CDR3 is TGTGCCAGCAGTTTAAGGGGTCAGTTCGCCTTGAGCTCCTACGAGCAGTACTTC. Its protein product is CASSLRGQFALSSYEQYF.

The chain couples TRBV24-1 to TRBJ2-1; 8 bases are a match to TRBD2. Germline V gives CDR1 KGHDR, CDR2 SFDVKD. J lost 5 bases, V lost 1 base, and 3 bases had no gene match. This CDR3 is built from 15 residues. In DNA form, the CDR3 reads TGTGCCACCAGTGATTTAGGACTAGCCAACAATGAGCAGTTCTTC. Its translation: CATSDLGLANNEQFF.

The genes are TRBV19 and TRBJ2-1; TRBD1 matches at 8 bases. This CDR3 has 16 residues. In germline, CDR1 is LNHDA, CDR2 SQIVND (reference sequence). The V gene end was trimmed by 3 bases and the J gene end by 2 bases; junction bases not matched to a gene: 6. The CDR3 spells CASSIPGGPTYNEQFF. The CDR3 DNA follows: TGTGCCAGTAGTATCCCAGGGGGCCCCACCTACAATGAGCAGTTCTTC.

CDR3 sequence reads: CASSQTSGGEQYF. The CDR3 DNA follows: TGTGCCAGCAGTCAAACTAGCGGGGGCGAGCAGTACTTC. The chain employs TRBV12-3 or TRBV12-4 and TRBJ2-7; the match to TRBD2 covers 11 bases. The CDR3 runs to 13 residues. Germline trimming cut 5 bases from V and 6 bases from J; bases unmatched to any gene: 3.